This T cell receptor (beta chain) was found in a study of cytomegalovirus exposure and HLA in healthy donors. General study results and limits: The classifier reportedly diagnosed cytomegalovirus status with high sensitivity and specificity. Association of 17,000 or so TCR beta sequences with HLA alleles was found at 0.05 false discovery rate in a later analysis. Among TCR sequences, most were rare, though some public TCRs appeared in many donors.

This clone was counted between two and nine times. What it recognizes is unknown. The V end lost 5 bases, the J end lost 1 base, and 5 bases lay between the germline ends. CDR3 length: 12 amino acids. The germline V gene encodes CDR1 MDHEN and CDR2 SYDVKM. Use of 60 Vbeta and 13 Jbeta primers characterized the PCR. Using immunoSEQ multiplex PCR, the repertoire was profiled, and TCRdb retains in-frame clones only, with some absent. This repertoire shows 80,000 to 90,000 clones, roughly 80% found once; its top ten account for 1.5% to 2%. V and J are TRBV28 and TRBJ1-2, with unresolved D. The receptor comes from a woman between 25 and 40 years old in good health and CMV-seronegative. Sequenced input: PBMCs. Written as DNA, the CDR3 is TGTGCCAGCAGTACAGTTAACTATGGCTACACCTTC. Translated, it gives CASSTVNYGYTF.